A single sample is the source of the 3 T cell receptor beta chains below, sequenced in a study of blood T cell repertoires in COVID-19. The data were produced by immunoSEQ multiplex PCR, yet TCRdb's version contains in-frame clones alone and is incomplete. The sample has roughly 200,000 clones, more than 70% seen once. Sequenced sample: PBMCs or T cells enriched from blood (not recorded which). The receptors come from a woman in her 30s who had recovered from COVID-19.

V gene TRBV4-1 combines with J gene TRBJ1-3; D is unresolved. Trimming removed 1 base from V and 4 bases from J, with 5 bases in between. The germline V gene encodes CDR1 MGHRA and CDR2 YSYEKL. The CDR3 covers 13 residues. CDR3 DNA: TGCGCCAGCAGCCAAGTTTTAGGAAACACCATATATTTT. Protein product: CASSQVLGNTIYF.

The genes are TRBV29-1 and TRBJ2-5; 10 bases are shared with TRBD2. The junction had 9 bases not matched to a gene; V was cut back by 4 bases and J by 4 bases. The germline V gene encodes CDR1 SQVTM and CDR2 ANQGSEA. The CDR3 extends over 15 amino acids. The CDR3 DNA sequence: TGCAGCGTTGTCGGGCTAGCGGGAGCGGGAGAGACCCAGTACTTC. It specifies CSVVGLAGAGETQYF.

The genes are TRBV6-5 and TRBJ1-5, with 9 nucleotides matching TRBD1. V was pared by 6 bases and J by 5 bases, with 5 bases of the junction left unmatched. This CDR3 contains 14 residues. The germline gives CDR1 MNHEY, CDR2 SVGAGI. The CDR3 DNA sequence: TGTGCCAGCAGGTCGGGGACAGGGCATCAGCCCCAGCATTTT. It is translated as CASRSGTGHQPQHF.